This entry describes one T cell receptor (beta chain). Its specific antigen is unknown. Base quality data are lacking; no much larger clone is found one base away. V is trimmed back by 6 bases and J by 4 bases, and the junction contains 6 bases that no gene match accounts for. Inclusive of the bounding cysteine and phenylalanine, the CDR3 is 14 residues long. This entry keeps only the CDR3 DNA: 42 bases, framed from base 1. Looking up the germline V gene yields CDR1 SGHRS and CDR2 YFSETQ. This sample was taken from a study of blood T cell repertoires in COVID-19 (dated by TCRdb to the early 2020s). The study in broad terms: Samples from collaborators originated in the United States, Italy and Spain and spanned both the acute and convalescent phases of COVID-19. A de-identified subject ID, COVID-19 status, age in years and sex were almost always included in the sample metadata. The repertoires were released in a freely available public database meant as a resource for research on the immune response to SARS-CoV-2. The dataset comprised deeply sampled blood TCRbeta repertoires from subjects exposed to, actively infected with, or recovered from COVID-19. Where HLA class I and class II types were available, the types were taken from metadata supplied by the sample provider, not from assay-based typing. The prospective study material was composed of cDNA or gDNA derived from T cells, B-cell-depleted T cells, or PBMCs. Samples were obtained from the ongoing ImmuneRACE study (first 160 participants) and from over 1,000 subjects provided by 6 global collaborators. Summary of the overall study and its limitations: The quantity of clinical and demographic metadata differed by source and by participant and was supplied without curation.

Each collaborating institution followed its own protocols to collect whole blood in K2EDTA tubes. For TCRbeta analysis, collaborators shipped samples as frozen whole blood, isolated PBMCs, or DNA extracted from either of those sample types. The immunoSEQ Assay, a bias-controlled multiplex PCR, was used to amplify TCRbeta CDR3 regions from genomic DNA. The study's processing was this. Nucleated cell counts per sample were estimated from amplification of reference gene primers within the assay. Sequence reads were collapsed and filtered to measure the absolute abundance of every unique TCRbeta CDR3 rearrangement. For each sample, productive Simpson clonality was calculated as the square root of Simpson's diversity index across productive rearrangements. TCRdb took over this immuneACCESS table, retaining in-frame rearrangements with V and J assigned. Such tables are incomplete; in checked studies, under half of the missing clones stem from an unresolved V gene, and the remainder is unexplained. That table gives V, J and clone size, and the DNA gave D and trimming. This sample lists about 42,000 clones; 88% were detected once. Of the sample, around 3.5% is held by the ten largest clones.

The receptor comes from a human donor in a cohort sampled during active COVID-19. Sequenced: peripheral blood. The sequence joins TRBV5-1 to TRBJ2-2, with 7 bases aligning to TRBD2. The sequenced DNA: TGCGCCAGCACATCCCTAGCGGCCACCGGGGAGCTGTTTTTT. Its product reads: CASTSLAATGELFF.